The subject of this entry is one T cell receptor (beta chain). No antigen is known for it. Base qualities were left out, and no much larger clone turns up one base away. Library preparation used the immunoSEQ multiplex PCR assay. For the multiplex PCR, a mixture combining 60 forward primers for TCR Vbeta segments and 13 reverse primers for TCR Jbeta segments was used. A multiplex PCR assay on genomic DNA amplified the CDR3 region of rearranged TCR beta genes. The amplified TCR beta libraries were sequenced on the Illumina HiSeq System as 87-base-pair reads. Processing in the source paper ran as follows. A later analysis tallied around 82 million unique TCR beta chains across the 550 to 850 repertoires, and approximately 9.9 million of those chains were shared by two or more donors. To remove PCR and sequencing errors, raw reads were error-corrected and collapsed into unique sequences using a nearest-neighbor algorithm that merged closely related sequences. CDR3 sequences were aligned to IMGT reference sequences to assign V, D and J gene segments. Each retained sequence needed at least a six-nucleotide match to both a V gene segment and a J gene segment. Rearrangements were classified as productive when the CDR3 lacked stop codons and remained in frame with V and J, and all other rearrangements were classified as non-productive. CDR3 was defined according to IMGT convention as the region running from the second conserved V-encoded cysteine to the conserved J-encoded phenylalanine. Sequences without an unambiguous match to a single V gene segment were excluded from the earlier analysis of almost 600 of the donors. An earlier analysis of around 600 of the donors classified V segments as functional when productive rearrangements were above 56.7% and as segregating when the standard deviation between donors was above 5%. A statistical classification framework was built for diagnosing cytomegalovirus status from the catalog of TCR beta chain sequences. In a later analysis, V and J genes were assigned by comparing TCR nucleotide sequences against IMGT/GENE-DB human TR gene sequences. In a later analysis, CDR3 sequences and most-parsimonious VDJ recombination scenarios were assigned using the TCRdist pipeline. In a later analysis, each TCR beta chain was defined by its CDR3 amino acid sequence together with its V-gene family, and reads without a unique V-gene family were excluded. To address suspected cross-contamination and a sequencing artifact, a later analysis removed over 500 highly shared, low-generation-probability nucleotide sequences. For each public chain, a later analysis derived a clonal expansion index from normalized ranks of inferred template counts within each repertoire. Generation probabilities in a later analysis came from a VDJ recombination model fitted to out-of-frame rearrangements, and those results were checked against IGoR. Hypergeometric tests were used in a later analysis to score TCR-TCR, TCR-HLA and TCR-CMV co-occurrence, with a repertoire-size bias correction applied to the TCR pairs. False discovery rates were estimated in a later analysis by permuting HLA or CMV assignments 20 times. In a later analysis, co-occurring TCRs were grouped using DBSCAN, with TCRdist sequence similarity added in when clustering inside HLA-allele-positive subsets. Repertoires with fewer than 30,000 or more than 120,000 public chains were left out of co-occurrence clustering, as were about five repertoires with anomalous nucleotide sharing. TCRdb took this table from immuneACCESS and kept in-frame rearrangements with V and J called. Such tables lack part of the clones; where checked against another copy, unresolved V genes explain under half of the gap, and the rest is unexplained. V and J calls and clone size are given by that table; D and trimming were obtained from the DNA. The sample profile shows 140,000 to 150,000 clones; approximately 70% of them were found once. The top ten constitute 2.1% of the sample.

This record belongs to a study of cytomegalovirus exposure and HLA in healthy donors (dated by TCRdb to 2016 to 2017). Study-wide context: According to an earlier analysis of a few hundred of the donors, about 179 million T cells yielded 117 million unique TCR beta sequences and less than 300 Gb of sequence data. Roughly 300 gigabases of sequencing data and around 85 million unique TCR sequences made up an early release that covered 500 to 700 HLA-typed donors. Of the roughly 400 genotyped donors, roughly 80% were placed in the genetic ancestry cluster associated with self-reported Caucasian donors. The study aimed to test whether signatures of past pathogen exposure could be identified by cataloging public T cell receptors. The T cell repertoires of some 700 subjects were profiled by immunosequencing and related to cytomegalovirus serostatus. In addition to the first cohort of 650 to 750 subjects, a separate validation cohort of 120 different subjects was used. The study combined high-throughput TCR immunosequencing, statistical association of individual TCRs with disease status, and machine learning to predict cytomegalovirus infection status. A later analysis re-analyzed previously published TCR beta repertoires from roughly 630 donors and added high-resolution HLA genotyping to study TCR occurrence patterns. Rather than using new phenotypic data, the later analysis identified candidate immune exposures from TCR beta sequences and from how often those sequences occurred across donors. An earlier analysis of approximately 500 of the donors applied high-throughput TCR beta sequencing to assess whether each TCR beta V gene segment acted as functional or pseudogenic. Donor age, sex, ethnicity and CMV serostatus were collected together with the repertoire data. A later genetic analysis used genome-wide SNP genotypes for about three fifths of the 666 donors, treating that subset as a discovery cohort. All discovery cohort repertoires had been generated using a single sequencing platform. Class I and class II HLA loci were covered by the typing at four-digit resolution. The number of typed donors differed by locus: about 629-630 for A, B, C, DRB1 and DQB1; some 540 for DQA1; some 610 for DPA1; and about 470 for DPB1. Several DR-DQ haplotypes were treated as single units for association and clustering because of strong linkage in the cohort. On average, roughly 240,000 unique TCR beta nucleotide sequences were sequenced per donor among some 420 genotyped donors of the cohort, with roughly 18% of those sequences being non-productive. Results the study describes overall, beyond this receptor: Sequencing depth was assumed to be roughly uniform across donors in the presence/absence analyses, though that assumption may not hold. Linkage disequilibrium might explain the correlated functional status among segregating V segments, but an unknown experimental factor could not be ruled out. This cohort had only TCR beta chains sequenced, and the lack of alpha or paired-chain data limited which features could be detected. An association between a missense DCLRE1C variant and V-gene and J-gene trimming of TCR beta chains was found in a later genetic analysis and replicated in an independent cohort. Specific HLA alleles were associated with 15,000 to 20,000 TCR beta sequences at a false discovery rate of 0.05 in a later analysis. A further reported finding was that TCR beta sequences accurately predicted the HLA-A and HLA-B alleles for most subjects in the first cohort. Across donors, most TCR sequences were observed very rarely, whereas some public TCRs were present in many individuals. Compared with the approximately 700-donor mean, donors in an Asian-associated ancestry cluster had fewer N-insertions in productive TCRs, according to a later genetic analysis. The study gave a list of more than 150 TCR beta chains associated with cytomegalovirus. According to the authors, the approach could potentially be generalized to other disease states and immunological phenotypes. The sequencing pipeline was judged likely to have produced a cluster of highly shared sequence variants as a technical artifact. Cytomegalovirus status was reported to be diagnosed by the classifier with high specificity and sensitivity in both the original and validation cohorts. In vitro tests confirmed that a few of the cytomegalovirus-associated TCR beta chains recognize cytomegalovirus antigens. In a later analysis, several top co-occurrence clusters were reported to appear linked to parvovirus B19, influenza, CMV and Epstein-Barr virus. According to a later analysis, most CMV-associated TCR beta chains appeared to be HLA-restricted, and the HLA associations seemed to be driven largely by CMV exposure. Roughly 17 rarely observed V segments, including chromosome 9 orphons, were excluded from the earlier analysis of a few hundred of the donors because counts were too low. In a later analysis, the rate of TCR association differed among HLA loci, with DRB1 alleles having the most associated TCRs and HLA-C alleles having the fewest. In a later analysis, HLA-associated TCR beta chains showed more clonal expansion and lower generation probabilities than non-associated chains that were equally common. In an earlier analysis of approximately 590 of the donors, most TCR beta V segments appeared in productive rearrangements about 87% or about 30% of the time, broadly matching IMGT annotations. The only immune exposure information available for the cohort was CMV serostatus. Because HLA typing was unavailable for some donors at each locus, only the typed subset was used in association tests. Strong co-occurrence of HLA alleles, especially DR and DQ, made assigning TCR associations to individual alleles difficult.

The cohort comprised some 700 healthy bone marrow donors. All cohort members were sampled while nominally healthy, although unrecorded immune exposures were likely present. The donor tested CMV seropositive, placing the donor among the 289 seropositive members of the cohort. A peripheral blood sample was provided by each donor, and peripheral blood mononuclear cells were used for TCR beta sequencing. The Qiagen DNeasy Blood Extraction Kit was used to extract genomic DNA from the blood cell samples. This clonotype was sampled from an older woman in good health and CMV-seropositive. Sequenced sample: PBMCs.

The DNA sequence follows: TGTGCCAGCAGTACTAGGGACAGGGGAGACTATGGCTACACCTTC. Its coded protein is CASSTRDRGDYGYTF. This sequence uses TRBV6-1 and TRBJ1-2; 10 nucleotides in the junction match TRBD1. V is trimmed back by 5 bases and J by 3 bases, and the junction contains 6 bases that no gene match accounts for. CDR1 and CDR2 (MNHNS, SASEGT) derive from the germline V gene. Including cysteine and phenylalanine, the CDR3 has 15 amino acids. Here the CDR3 DNA is all that survives: 45 bases in frame from base 1.